This is a list of T cell receptor beta chains from one sample in a study of shared clonotypes between healthy human individuals. TCRdb's copy holds only in-frame clones and misses some; the assay was immunoSEQ multiplex PCR. The data show hundreds of thousands of clones, 90% to 97% seen once. The sample was naive CD8+ T cells sorted from blood. The receptors stem from a woman aged 25-40 years in good health. Both conserved end residues are trimmed from each CDR3. D genes are given only for firm matches.

d_call: TRBD1; v_call: TRBV6-5; cdr3_length: 11; cdr3_aa: ASSYGQGTEAF
d_call: -; v_call: TRBV27; cdr3_length: 12; cdr3_aa: ASSLGRGANVLT
d_call: -; v_call: TRBV6-4; cdr3_length: 11; cdr3_aa: ASSETGITEAF
d_call: -; v_call: TRBV29-1; cdr3_length: 11; cdr3_aa: SVESPTDYGYT
d_call: TRBD1; v_call: TRBV10-1; cdr3_length: 12; cdr3_aa: ATETGKCNQPQH
d_call: -; v_call: TRBV27; cdr3_length: 12; cdr3_aa: ASSFGGQGRGYT
d_call: -; v_call: TRBV21-1; cdr3_length: 9; cdr3_aa: ACQITDTQY
d_call: TRBD1; v_call: TRBV19; cdr3_length: 13; cdr3_aa: ASNPGQGFYQPQH
d_call: -; v_call: TRBV2; cdr3_length: 12; cdr3_aa: ASSSGGGTYEQY
d_call: TRBD1; v_call: TRBV7-1; cdr3_length: 13; cdr3_aa: ASSLARTGAYEQY
d_call: -; v_call: TRBV6-5; cdr3_length: 12; cdr3_aa: ASSYSLSGHEQY
d_call: -; v_call: TRBV6-5; cdr3_length: 11; cdr3_aa: ASSYSEYYEQY
d_call: TRBD2; v_call: TRBV6-5; cdr3_length: 13; cdr3_aa: ASSPKREGTGELF
d_call: -; v_call: TRBV6-1; cdr3_length: 16; cdr3_aa: ASSDLTEPTFRVYEQY
d_call: -; v_call: TRBV7-2; cdr3_length: 12; cdr3_aa: ASRLPPEYPEAF
d_call: -; v_call: TRBV27; cdr3_length: 11; cdr3_aa: ASSLFGANVLT
d_call: -; v_call: TRBV4-1; cdr3_length: 16; cdr3_aa: ASSPSSMLGGLTGELF
d_call: -; v_call: TRBV7-9; cdr3_length: 16; cdr3_aa: ASSFPWAMGHQNAEAF
d_call: TRBD1; v_call: TRBV7-2; cdr3_length: 14; cdr3_aa: ASSSIRDRGIAEAF
d_call: -; v_call: TRBV7-8; cdr3_length: 16; cdr3_aa: ASSLASPGGNRIYGYT
d_call: TRBD2; v_call: TRBV9; cdr3_length: 12; cdr3_aa: ASSVSGSVNEQF
d_call: -; v_call: TRBV2; cdr3_length: 15; cdr3_aa: ASSVFPSLTDIYEQY
d_call: -; v_call: TRBV28; cdr3_length: 10; cdr3_aa: ASSFSANEQF
d_call: -; v_call: TRBV19; cdr3_length: 14; cdr3_aa: ASSIESRGLDYGYT
d_call: TRBD2; v_call: TRBV15; cdr3_length: 13; cdr3_aa: ATSPGLAGGGELF
d_call: -; v_call: TRBV1; cdr3_length: 13; cdr3_aa: TSSQGLSGCNEQF
d_call: TRBD2; v_call: TRBV6-5; cdr3_length: 13; cdr3_aa: ASSYSRGGTDTQY
d_call: TRBD1; v_call: TRBV5-1; cdr3_length: 12; cdr3_aa: ASRQGVMFYGYT
d_call: -; v_call: TRBV27; cdr3_length: 11; cdr3_aa: ASSWAGTPWQY
d_call: -; v_call: TRBV11-3; cdr3_length: 13; cdr3_aa: ASSFRWGPNSPLH
d_call: -; v_call: TRBV7-2; cdr3_length: 10; cdr3_aa: ASSLGGDGYT
d_call: -; v_call: TRBV5-1; cdr3_length: 11; cdr3_aa: ASSFSGRGEQY
d_call: -; v_call: TRBV9; cdr3_length: 10; cdr3_aa: ASSVTEDEQF
d_call: TRBD2; v_call: TRBV5-4; cdr3_length: 13; cdr3_aa: ASSLGLAKYNEQF
d_call: TRBD2; v_call: TRBV27; cdr3_length: 13; cdr3_aa: ASSPGTSGDNEQF
d_call: TRBD2; v_call: TRBV28; cdr3_length: 14; cdr3_aa: ASSAILAGGLWEQY
d_call: -; v_call: TRBV30; cdr3_length: 11; cdr3_aa: AWSVIETGELF
d_call: -; v_call: TRBV4-2; cdr3_length: 13; cdr3_aa: ASSPSGHGSGELF
d_call: TRBD2; v_call: TRBV27; cdr3_length: 13; cdr3_aa: ASRVAGDSSYEQY
d_call: TRBD1; v_call: TRBV2; cdr3_length: 13; cdr3_aa: ASSRGQGSGNTIY
d_call: -; v_call: TRBV4-1; cdr3_length: 14; cdr3_aa: ASSQENRDFSYEQY
d_call: -; v_call: TRBV9; cdr3_length: 13; cdr3_aa: ASSVDSASGYGYT
d_call: -; v_call: TRBV19; cdr3_length: 13; cdr3_aa: ASSSAAESNQPQH
d_call: -; v_call: TRBV27; cdr3_length: 10; cdr3_aa: ASSRSENEQF
d_call: -; v_call: TRBV5-4; cdr3_length: 12; cdr3_aa: ASSFSSGRNEQF
d_call: -; v_call: TRBV19; cdr3_length: 12; cdr3_aa: ASSHHESSYEQY
d_call: TRBD1; v_call: TRBV27; cdr3_length: 12; cdr3_aa: ASSTDRAGSEQY
d_call: -; v_call: TRBV19; cdr3_length: 13; cdr3_aa: ATPFGATTRPEQY
d_call: TRBD1; v_call: TRBV13; cdr3_length: 12; cdr3_aa: ASSGPGGWDEQY
d_call: -; v_call: TRBV7-8; cdr3_length: 15; cdr3_aa: ASSPGAGGYSNQPQH
d_call: -; v_call: TRBV6-1; cdr3_length: 14; cdr3_aa: ASSDWGGPFNQPQH
d_call: -; v_call: TRBV7-9; cdr3_length: 15; cdr3_aa: ASSSPPYGRRTDTQY
d_call: -; v_call: TRBV10-3; cdr3_length: 9; cdr3_aa: AISESNEQY